This T cell receptor (beta chain) emerged from a study of tumor and adjacent non-tumor tissue in lung cancer. Overall study: There were 12 adenocarcinoma, a couple of squamous cell carcinoma and 1 small cell lung cancer cases.

Three rounds of nested PCR, following a modified ARM-PCR protocol, produced the TCRbeta library. TCRdb recomputed calls from the multiplex PCR reads with MiXCR, one row per CDR3 protein. The sample gives 90,000 or so distinct CDR3 sequences, 61% of which show up once; roughly 14% is in the top ten. Note on this clonotype: Its antigen is currently unknown. The conserved phenylalanine or tryptophan is not found at the CDR3 terminus, so this likely reflects a read error.

Broader study findings: In normal lung, the top 100 clones were significantly more dominant than in tumor.

RNA was extracted from bulk tissue without any cell sorting. Newly diagnosed lung cancer patients had thoracic surgery in China, August–November 2014, without prior chemotherapy. The CDR3 has 13 residues. CDR1 is SGHNT and CDR2 is YENEEA in the germline V gene. The source of this sequence is a man between 70 and 80 years old with non-small cell lung cancer. Sequenced input: lung tumor tissue. The chain uses TRBV11-3 and TRBJ2-2, with no clear D. CDR3 sequence reads: CASSPVNTGELFL. The CDR3, as DNA: TGCGCCAGCAGTCCCGTGAACACCGGGGAGCTGTTTTTG.